Below, one T cell receptor (beta chain) is given with its context. This entry comes from a study of T cell changes during pregnancy in multiple sclerosis. The data were produced by immunoSEQ multiplex PCR, yet TCRdb's version contains in-frame clones alone and is incomplete. This sample has more than 55,000 clones, with 91% found just once. The sample in question was peripheral blood, obtained after pregnancy. The source of this sequence is a female donor in good health, enrolled as a control in a pregnancy study.

The CDR3 DNA sequence: TGTGCCAGCAGCGTTCGCGGGGACTACAATGAGCAGTTCTTC. This encodes CASSVRGDYNEQFF. V and J are TRBV9 and TRBJ2-1, with a weak D call TRBD2 (6 bases). This CDR3 comprises 14 residues. Germline V gene sequence: CDR1 SGDLS, CDR2 YYNGEE. The germline V and J ends were trimmed by 2 bases and 3 bases, with 9 bases remaining between them.